The text below deals with one TCR beta chain. Antigen: not known. Among the donors, all were Caucasian adults who lived in Nashville, Tennessee. These data are taken from a study of shared clonotypes between healthy human individuals. The study's findings and limits: The generation probabilities recorded for non-shared clonotypes fell below those of clonotypes shared by all four donors.

Using immunoSEQ multiplex PCR, the repertoire was profiled, and TCRdb retains in-frame clones only, with some absent. The sample lists about 1.1 million clones, approximately 80% occurring once. CDR1 and CDR2 from the germline V gene are SGDLS and YYNGEE. This CDR3 region has 18 residues. The junction had 8 bases not matched to a gene; V was cut back by 0 bases and J by 0 bases. The sequenced sample was memory CD4+ T cells from PBMCs. Subset of the sample: CD45RA-negative fraction. The V and J genes are TRBV9 and TRBJ2-1, with 8 bases identical to TRBD2. The sequence came from a man aged 18-30 years in good health. Some clones in this sample may be carry-over from other donors' samples. The CDR3 is CASSVARTSRSSYNEQFF. The CDR3 region has the DNA TGTGCCAGCAGCGTAGCTAGGACTAGCCGGAGCTCCTACAATGAGCAGTTCTTC.